This TCR beta chain appears in the sequencing data of a study of OX40 agonist ivuxolimab in advanced cancers. Study-wide background: Patients were given ivuxolimab, an antibody that agonizes OX40 (CD134). Patients were dosed intravenously with ivuxolimab at 0.01 to 10 mg/kg every 2 weeks. General observations from the study: More expanded clones were found, on average, in CD8+ than in CD4+ T cells.

With respect to this clone: The antigen is unknown.

Sequencing used immunoSEQ multiplex PCR; TCRdb keeps in-frame clones, though not all of them. The repertoire includes 73,000 or so clones, around nine tenths of them detected once, and 0.75% to 0.85% sits in the top ten. V was clipped by 5 bases and J by 5 bases, with 12 bases between them. Germline V CDR1 and CDR2: SGHAT, FQNNGV. The CDR3 contains 13 residues. Sequenced material: CD4+ or CD8+ T cells sorted from blood, taken in a trial of the OX40 agonist ivuxolimab. This rearrangement joins TRBV11-2 to TRBJ2-5, with D possibly being TRBD2 (5 bases). The sequence came from an adult with an advanced solid tumor such as melanoma, head and neck, liver or kidney cancer. The CDR3 region has the DNA TGTGCCAGCAGCGCCACTAGGTGGGAGACCCAGTACTTC. Residues: CASSATRWETQYF.